The 20 T cell receptor beta chains below come from one sample, sequenced in a study of T cells in Graves' hyperthyroidism and ophthalmopathy. Amplification of TCR beta CDR3 regions was performed using RNA transcripts as template. RT-PCR in the first round (using the HTBI primer set) targeted the TCR CDR3. Each CDR3 protein is one row after TCRdb ran MiXCR on the multiplex PCR reads. The table lists 600,000 or so distinct CDR3 sequences, 13% to 15% of them singletons. Sequences were obtained from blood. These receptor sequences come from a woman between 18 and 29 years old with Graves' ophthalmopathy.

This clonotype was seen repeatedly, ten times or more. The chain uses TRBV15 and TRBJ1-2, with D maybe TRBD1 (6 bases). The CDR3 extends over 15 amino acids. Trimming cost V 1 base and J 6 bases, with 15 bases left between them. CDR1 and CDR2 from the germline V gene are LNHNV and YYDKDF (reference sequence). CDR3 DNA sequence: TGTGCCACCAGCAGAGGGATACAGGGAGGGAATGGCTACACCTTC. Protein product: CATSRGIQGGNGYTF.

This clonotype came up once. The chain uses TRBV7-9 and TRBJ1-3; D is ambiguous. The CDR3 is 16 amino acids. Germline CDR1 is SEHNR and CDR2 is FQNEAQ (reference sequence). Trimming pared 4 bases from V and 0 bases from J, leaving 13 bases between. The CDR3 DNA sequence: TGTGCCAGCAGCTCGACATTTGGGAGCTCTGGAAACACCATATATTTT. It is translated as CASSSTFGSSGNTIYF. Full variable domain (missing parts from reference TRBV7-9 and TRBJ1-3): DTGVSQNPRHKITKRGQNVTFRCDPISEHNRLYWYRQTLGQGPEFLTYFQNEAQLEKSRLLSDRFSAERPKGSFSTLEIQRTEQGDSAMYLCASSSTFGSSGNTIYFGEGSWLTVV.

Remarks on this clonotype: As the CDR3 is not closed by the conserved phenylalanine or tryptophan, this likely results from a read error. The chain recombines TRBV18 with TRBJ2-5; D is unresolved. CDR3 size: 14 residues. V lost 0 bases to trimming and J lost 1 base, with 6 bases between them. The V gene's germline CDR1 is KGHSH and CDR2 LQKENI. The CDR3 is CASSPPHSQETQYL. In nucleotides, the CDR3 is TGTGCCAGCTCACCACCGCACAGCCAAGAGACCCAGTACCTC.

Many counts were recorded for this clonotype. This sequence joins TRBV4-2 and TRBJ2-7; the D gene is possibly TRBD1 (6 bases). The V end lost 4 bases, the J end lost 5 bases, and 12 bases lay between the germline ends. The length of the CDR3 is 13 residues. CDR1 and CDR2 from the germline V gene are LGHNA and YNFKEQ. The CDR3 sequence: CASSPQQGHEQYF. CDR3 nucleotides: TGTGCCAGCAGCCCTCAACAGGGCCACGAGCAGTACTTC.

This clonotype was detected ten times or more. The genes are TRBV7-3 and TRBJ2-3; D remains ambiguous. V was cut by 4 bases and J by 10 bases, with 18 bases left in between. In germline, CDR1 is SGHTA, CDR2 FQGTGA. The CDR3 sequence is 14 residues long. The CDR3 nucleotides read TGTGCCAGCAGCTCCAACCCCGACGACGTCGCGCAGTATTTT. It codes for CASSSNPDDVAQYF. The full variable domain, completed using reference TRBV7-3 and TRBJ2-3, is GAGVSQTPSNKVTEKGKYVELRCDPISGHTALYWYRQSLGQGPEFLIYFQGTGAADDSGLPNDRFFAVRPEGSVSTLKIQRTERGDSAVYLCASSSNPDDVAQYFGPGTRLTVL.

This clonotype was seen many times. The chain is built from TRBV11-2 and TRBJ2-2, with TRBD2 matching over 8 bases. Germline V gene sequence: CDR1 SGHAT, CDR2 FQNNGV. V dropped 5 bases and J dropped 2; count of bases not matched to a gene: 13. The CDR3 contains 18 residues. The CDR3 protein is CASSPPPGLAANTGELFF. The CDR3 nucleotides are TGTGCCAGCAGCCCCCCCCCCGGACTAGCAGCCAACACCGGGGAGCTGTTTTTT.

This clonotype was seen more than once but under ten times. The rearrangement links TRBV3-1 to TRBJ2-1; TRBD1 agrees at 7 bases. The CDR3 extends over 14 amino acids. Germline V gene lookup returns CDR1 LGHDT and CDR2 YNNKEL (reference sequence). Trimming took 3 bases from V and 8 from J; bases not matched to a gene: 7. The CDR3 bases are TGTGCCAGCAGCCATCATAAGACAGGGTATGAGCAGTTCTTC. Protein product: CASSHHKTGYEQFF.

This clonotype was counted at least ten times. The CDR3 nucleotides are TGTGCCAGCAGTTGGGGACAGGGCTACGAGCAGTACTTC. Its translation is CASSWGQGYEQYF. V is TRBV12-3 or TRBV12-4 and J is TRBJ2-7; 9 bases agree with TRBD1. The CDR3 contains 13 residues. The ends lost 4 bases at V and 3 bases at J; junction bases unmatched: 1.

As concerns this clonotype: This may come from a read error, since a much larger clone is one base off. The CDR3 ends on some other residue instead of the conserved phenylalanine or tryptophan, so this is likely a read error. This chain connects TRBV6-5 to TRBJ2-1, with D unclear. Germline V lookup: CDR1 MNHEY, CDR2 SVGAGI. Trimming cost V 2 bases and J 5 bases, with 4 bases left between them. The CDR3 is 12 residues long. As DNA, the CDR3 is TGTGCCAGCAGTTACAGGGACAATGAGCAGTTCTCC. The encoded protein is CASSYRDNEQFS.

The table lists this clonotype with many counts. V is TRBV2 and J is TRBJ2-1; D possibly corresponds to TRBD2 (6 bases). CDR1 and CDR2 from the germline V gene are SNHLY and FYNNEI. This CDR3 is built from 13 residues. V gave up 7 bases and J gave up 9 bases, with 16 bases separating them. The CDR3 here is CASNRDLSSEQFF. The CDR3 region has the DNA TGTGCCAGCAATAGGGACTTATCCAGTGAGCAGTTCTTC.

This clonotype was recorded at least ten times. CDR3 sequence reads: CASMGQGRIKDTQYF. CDR3 bases: TGTGCCAGCATGGGGCAAGGGAGAATTAAAGATACGCAGTATTTT. The chain has TRBV2 and TRBJ2-3; either TRBD1 or TRBD2 may supply D (5 bases each). The V gene lost 7 bases and the J gene lost 5 bases, with 19 bases spanning the gap. The CDR3 has 15 residues. Germline V CDR1 and CDR2: SNHLY, FYNNEI.

The table lists this clonotype with many counts. The rearrangement joins TRBV29-1 to TRBJ2-7; perhaps TRBD2 as D (6 bases). CDR3 size: 14 residues. Germline V gene lookup returns CDR1 SQVTM and CDR2 ANQGSEA. The V end lost 2 bases, the J end lost 7 bases, and 18 bases lay between the germline ends. CDR3: CSVEPPLASGEQYF. The CDR3 nucleotides read TGCAGCGTTGAACCCCCACTAGCTAGTGGGGAGCAGTACTTC.

The gene calls are TRBV6-1 and TRBJ1-4; D is ambiguous. V gave up 4 bases and J gave up 0 bases, with 9 bases separating them. The CDR3 loop spans 15 amino acids. Germline values: CDR1 MNHNS, CDR2 SASEGT. The CDR3 protein is CASSASVPTNEKLFF. The CDR3 nucleotides read TGTGCCAGCAGTGCTAGCGTACCAACTAATGAAAAACTGTTTTTT.

The sample holds many counts of this clonotype. The genes are TRBV6-6 and TRBJ2-7; D gene unclear. The CDR3 runs to 16 residues. Germline-derived CDR1 and CDR2 are MNHNY and SVGAGI (reference sequence). The germline V and J ends were trimmed by 2 bases and 3 bases, with 17 bases remaining between them. The CDR3 coding sequence is TGTGCCAGCAGTTACCCTCACAGTGGGAAGGTCTACGAGCAGTACTTC. Translating gives CASSYPHSGKVYEQYF.

Of note for this clonotype: This could be a read error, since a much larger clone is one nucleotide away. The chain recombines TRBV30 with TRBJ2-5; TRBD2 matches 12 bases. The V gene's germline CDR1 is GTSNPN and CDR2 SVGIG (reference sequence). The V and J ends lost 0 bases and 4 bases, in that order; junction bases with no gene match: 3. This CDR3 has 15 amino acids. DNA for the CDR3: TGTGCCTGGAGTGTGACTAGCGGGAGCCGAGAGACCCAGTACTTC. Its protein product is CAWSVTSGSRETQYF.

At least ten counts were recorded for this clonotype. The chain carries TRBV5-1 and TRBJ2-7, with 8 positions matching TRBD2. V was clipped by 7 bases and J by 3 bases; unmatched bases: 6. The germline V gene has CDR1 SGHRS and CDR2 YFSETQ. The CDR3 extends over 13 amino acids. The DNA of the CDR3 is TGCGCCAGCCAGGCGGGGGGAGACTACGAGCAGTACTTC. This codes for CASQAGGDYEQYF.

The chain recombines TRBV5-1 with TRBJ1-5, with 10 bases that match TRBD1. V gave up 3 bases and J gave up 0 bases; unmatched junction bases: 6. CDR3 length equals 17 residues. The germline CDR1 and CDR2 sequences are SGHRS and YFSETQ. The CDR3 DNA sequence: TGCGCCAGCAGCTATAGGGACAGGGGAGATAGCAATCAGCCCCAGCATTTT. Amino acid sequence: CASSYRDRGDSNQPQHF.

This clonotype was counted ten times or more. This chain joins TRBV2 and TRBJ2-5; tentative D call: TRBD2 (6 bases). CDR3 length: 15 residues. The V gene lost 6 bases and the J gene lost 0 bases, with 14 bases spanning the gap. CDR1 is SNHLY and CDR2 is FYNNEI in the germline V gene. CDR3 amino acids: CASRKGSGYQETQYF. CDR3 DNA: TGTGCCAGCAGGAAGGGTAGCGGCTACCAAGAGACCCAGTACTTC.

The table lists this clonotype with many counts. J is TRBJ2-1 and V is TRBV24-1; 10 nucleotides match TRBD1. Trimming removed 3 bases from V and 2 bases from J; junction bases left unmatched: 6. The CDR3 sequence is 17 residues long. Germline CDR1 and CDR2: KGHDR and SFDVKD. CDR3 sequence: CATSDPTGTGAYNEQFF. The DNA of the CDR3 is TGTGCCACCAGTGATCCGACGGGGACAGGGGCCTACAATGAGCAGTTCTTC.

This clonotype was seen many times. The chain is built from TRBV3-1 and TRBJ1-4; 9 bases map to TRBD1. Trimming removed 3 bases from V and 7 bases from J; junction bases left unmatched: 6. From germline, CDR1 is LGHDT and CDR2 YNNKEL (reference sequence). The length of the CDR3 is 15 residues. The CDR3 DNA follows: TGTGCCAGCAGCCAGCCGGGACAGGGCGGTGAAAAACTGTTTTTT. Its protein product is CASSQPGQGGEKLFF.